This T cell receptor (beta chain) is drawn from a study of blood T cell repertoires in COVID-19. As for the study in general: The United States, Italy and Spain supplied acute and convalescent COVID-19 samples.

Original methodology: Estimation of nucleated cell counts relied on the amplification of reference gene primers. TCRdb's copy holds only in-frame clones and misses some; the assay was immunoSEQ multiplex PCR. The DNA was the basis for D and trimming; V, J and clone size are from that table. Of fewer than 65,000 clones in the sample, roughly nine tenths are singletons; the top ten hold roughly 7%. What was sequenced was peripheral blood. This sequence was found in a woman aged 60 to 75 with active or convalescent COVID-19.

The CDR3 region is CASSQIGTAYGYTF. The DNA of the CDR3 is TGTGCCAGCAGCCAAATCGGGACAGCGTATGGCTACACCTTC. The genes are TRBV14 and TRBJ1-2; 7 bases match TRBD1. CDR1 is SGHDN, CDR2 FVKESK, per germline. This CDR3 region has 14 residues. V shed 2 bases, J shed 5 bases, and the junction held 5 bases outside the gene matches.